One and the same sample provided the 32 T cell receptor beta chains below, sequenced in a study of Graves' ophthalmopathy and Graves' hyperthyroidism. The authors amplified TCR beta CDR3 regions, and they did so from RNA transcripts for repertoire sequencing. HTBI primers were used in a first-round RT-PCR, which preceded a second-round multiplex PCR. One entry per CDR3 protein results from TCRdb running MiXCR on the multiplex PCR reads. The table lists about 1.2 million distinct CDR3 sequences, roughly 35% of them singletons. Material for sequencing was peripheral blood or thyroid tissue (not recorded which). These receptors were taken from an adult man with Graves' hyperthyroidism.

This clonotype appeared many times. The chain is built from TRBV11-2 and TRBJ2-7; D is uncertain. Per the germline V gene, CDR1 is SGHAT and CDR2 is FQNNGV. Trimming took 5 bases from V and 4 from J, leaving 18 bases between them. The CDR3 loop spans 15 amino acids. CDR3 nucleotide sequence: TGTGCCAGCAGCACCGCGGACGGAAGGTCGTACGAGCAGTACTTC. Its protein is CASSTADGRSYEQYF.

V usage is TRBV7-9 and J usage is TRBJ2-7, with D uncertain. V lost 5 bases, J lost 3 bases, and 11 bases lay in between. The CDR3 is 13 residues long. The germline V gene has CDR1 SEHNR and CDR2 FQNEAQ (reference sequence). CDR3 coding DNA: TGTGCCAGCAGCCAAGGACGGAGCTACGAGCAGTACTTC. Translated, it gives CASSQGRSYEQYF.

The chain has TRBV20-1 and TRBJ1-6; TRBD1 matches 9 bases. The CDR3 loop spans 17 amino acids. V lost 0 bases, J lost 0 bases, and 3 bases stayed unmatched. Looked up from germline, CDR1 is DFQATT and CDR2 is SNEGSKA (reference sequence). CDR3 loop: CSARDGTGSSYNSPLHF. The CDR3 bases are TGCAGTGCTAGAGATGGGACAGGGAGCTCCTATAATTCACCCCTCCACTTT.

This clonotype was picked up a small number of times. The DNA is left out, because the CDR3 cannot be placed on it with certainty; the CDR3 is given as TCRdb lists it. The gene calls are TRBV7-9 and TRBJ1-6; the D call in the table, TRBD1, was not verified against the DNA. From its first to its last residue, the CDR3 has 21 amino acids. The germline V gene encodes CDR1 SEHNR and CDR2 FQNEAQ (reference sequence). This CDR3 is CASSVEGDLDEQYFDNSPLHF.

This clonotype has just a few counts. This chain connects TRBV19 to TRBJ1-6; 9 bases agree with TRBD1. Trimming cost V 9 bases and J 10 bases; bases outside gene matches: 7. The CDR3 is made up of 13 amino acids. Germline V gene lookup returns CDR1 LNHDA and CDR2 SQIVND (reference sequence). The CDR3 spells CASRDRVISPLHF. CDR3 DNA: TGTGCCAGCCGGGACAGGGTAATCTCACCCCTCCACTTT.

This clonotype was recorded at least ten times. The chain has TRBV5-1 and TRBJ2-7, with no clear D. This CDR3 is 11 amino acids long. Trimming left V 5 bases short and J 5 bases short, with 8 bases between. Germline assignment: CDR1 SGHRS and CDR2 YFSETQ. The CDR3 DNA sequence: TGCGCCAGCAGAGACGGACACGAGCAGTACTTC. As protein: CASRDGHEQYF.

The V and J genes are TRBV29-1 and TRBJ2-5; D uncertain. Germline CDR1 is SQVTM and CDR2 is ANQGSEA. The CDR3 is 13 residues long. Trimming removed 3 bases from V and 5 bases from J, with 13 bases in between. In DNA, the CDR3 is TGCAGCGTTGAGGTGGGCCGAAAGGAGACCCAGTACTTC. Protein sequence: CSVEVGRKETQYF.

This clonotype has a count of ten or more. V gene TRBV15 combines with J gene TRBJ2-7, with 9 bases aligning to TRBD2. The CDR3 consists of 17 residues. Germline V gene sequence: CDR1 LNHNV, CDR2 YYDKDF (reference sequence). J lost 5 bases, V lost 0 bases, and 11 bases had no gene match. The CDR3 sequence: CATSRDRVAGAYHEQYF. The CDR3, as DNA: TGTGCCACCAGCAGAGACAGGGTAGCGGGAGCTTACCACGAGCAGTACTTC.

This clonotype occurred many times. V is TRBV7-2 and J is TRBJ1-1; D perhaps matches TRBD1 (5 bases). The CDR3 runs 16 residues. Deletions cut 3 bases from V and 1 base from J, with 15 bases between. CDR1 is SGHTA and CDR2 is FQGNSA in the germline V gene. The chain's CDR3 is CASSFRLGRGNTEAFF. In DNA form, the CDR3 reads TGTGCCAGCAGCTTCCGTTTGGGGAGGGGGAACACTGAAGCTTTCTTT.

This chain links TRBV6-5 with TRBJ1-2, with a weak D call TRBD1 (6 bases). This CDR3 is 13 amino acids long. CDR1 MNHEY and CDR2 SVGAGI come from the germline V gene. Trimming pared 7 bases from V and 3 bases from J, leaving 12 bases between. Written as DNA, the CDR3 is TGTGCCAGCAACGAGGACAGCTACTATGGCTACACCTTC. This translates into CASNEDSYYGYTF.

The chain links TRBV7-2 to TRBJ2-7, with TRBD2 matching 14 bases. CDR3 length: 17 residues. CDR1 is SGHTA, CDR2 FQGNSA, per germline. With 5 bases clipped from V and 4 bases from J, the junction kept 10 bases outside the gene matches. In DNA, the CDR3 is TGTGCCAGCAGCCGGGGACTAGCGGGAGCAATGACGTACGAGCAGTACTTC. Its translation: CASSRGLAGAMTYEQYF.

The table lists this clonotype with a few counts. The chain couples TRBV4-2 to TRBJ1-2; D gene unclear. This CDR3 spans 14 amino acids. From germline, CDR1 is LGHNA and CDR2 YNFKEQ. The ends were cut back, 4 bases at V and 5 bases at J, with 14 bases in the middle. The CDR3 DNA reads TGTGCCAGCAGCCGGCGACGGGGAGATTATGGCTACACCTTC. Protein: CASSRRRGDYGYTF.

There are a few counts of this clonotype. The chain carries TRBV6-6 and TRBJ1-6; no reliable D call. Trimming removed 6 bases from V and 4 bases from J, with 13 bases in between. In germline, CDR1 is MNHNY, CDR2 SVGAGI (reference sequence). CDR3 size: 15 residues. CDR3 amino acids: CASRDSGSYNSPLHF. Here the CDR3 DNA reads TGTGCCAGCAGAGACTCCGGGAGTTATAATTCACCCCTCCACTTT.

The rearrangement uses TRBV6-5 and TRBJ2-7, with 10 bases fitting TRBD2. CDR1 and CDR2 (germline): MNHEY, SVGAGI. The V segment lost 7 bases and the J segment 2 bases; nucleotides outside the gene matches: 8. CDR3 length: 15 amino acids. DNA for the CDR3: TGTGCCAGCAAGCGGGAGGGCCTCCCTACCTACGAGCAGTACTTC. Translating gives CASKREGLPTYEQYF.

The sample holds many counts of this clonotype. The CDR3 is CAIRPNSSVDSYEQYF. CDR3 sequence (DNA): TGTGCCATTCGCCCCAACTCTAGCGTTGACTCCTACGAGCAGTACTTC. The gene calls are TRBV10-3 and TRBJ2-7; a weak D match, TRBD2 (6 bases). The V end lost 9 bases, the J end lost 0 bases, and 21 bases lay between the germline ends. This CDR3 is built from 16 residues. Germline CDR1 reads ENHRY; CDR2 reads SYGVKD.

This clonotype was recorded many times. The V gene is TRBV19, the J gene TRBJ2-5, with 7 nucleotides matching TRBD2. J was trimmed by 5 bases and V by 9 bases; bases with no gene match: 15. Germline CDR1 reads LNHDA; CDR2 reads SQIVND (reference sequence). CDR3 length: 15 amino acids. The DNA of the CDR3 is TGTGCCAGCGCAACCGGGACTACCGGGGGGGAGACCCAGTACTTC. The encoded protein is CASATGTTGGETQYF.

Many counts were recorded for this clonotype. This chain joins TRBV7-9 and TRBJ1-2; maybe TRBD1 (6 bases). From germline, CDR1 is SEHNR and CDR2 FQNEAQ (reference sequence). The CDR3 has 11 amino acids. V was trimmed by 7 bases and J by 8 bases, leaving 11 bases between them. The CDR3 sequence is CASKGVGGYTF. The DNA for the CDR3 is TGTGCCAGCAAGGGGGTCGGCGGCTACACCTTC.

This clonotype was counted many times. The chain employs TRBV13 and TRBJ2-5, with 12 bases fitting TRBD2. The CDR3 is made up of 15 amino acids. The J segment lost 3 bases and the V segment lost 5 bases, leaving 4 bases of the junction unmatched. Germline V lookup: CDR1 PRHDT, CDR2 FYEKMQ (reference sequence). CDR3: CASSLRLAGEETQYF. CDR3 nucleotides: TGTGCCAGCAGCCTACGACTAGCGGGAGAAGAGACCCAGTACTTC.

In its sample, this clonotype was seen many times. The genes are TRBV14 and TRBJ1-1; the D gene is possibly TRBD1 (6 bases). Germline V gene lookup returns CDR1 SGHDN and CDR2 FVKESK. The CDR3 extends over 17 amino acids. The germline V and J ends were trimmed by 1 base and 0 bases, with 15 bases remaining between them. The CDR3 coding sequence is TGTGCCAGCAGCCAAGTAGGCACAGGGTCCATGAACACTGAAGCTTTCTTT. It translates to CASSQVGTGSMNTEAFF.

This clonotype showed up just a few times. The chain has TRBV12-3 or TRBV12-4 and TRBJ1-2; 9 bases agree with TRBD1. The V segment lost 4 bases and the J segment 9 bases; nucleotides outside the gene matches: 12. This CDR3 region has 15 residues. CDR3 sequence: CASSYSRTGVRSYTF. DNA for the CDR3: TGTGCCAGCAGTTATAGCAGGACAGGGGTGCGGAGCTACACCTTC.

This clonotype was detected ten times or more. V is TRBV7-2 and J is TRBJ1-5; D is uncertain. CDR3 length: 16 residues. Germline lookup yields CDR1 SGHTA and CDR2 FQGNSA. V gave up 5 bases and J gave up 3 bases, with 17 bases separating them. The CDR3 nucleotides read TGTGCCAGCAGCCTACAATCCGGGAATAACAATCAGCCCCAGCATTTT. Its protein is CASSLQSGNNNQPQHF. Complete variable domain (other parts from reference TRBV7-2 and TRBJ1-5): GAGVSQSPSNKVTEKGKDVELRCDPISGHTALYWYRQSLGQGLEFLIYFQGNSAPDKSGLPSDRFSAERTGGSVSTLTIQRTQQEDSAVYLCASSLQSGNNNQPQHFGDGTRLSIL.

The genes are TRBV12-3 or TRBV12-4 and TRBJ1-3; the match to TRBD1 covers 7 bases. V trimming: 6 bases; J trimming: 1 base; junction bases outside the gene matches: 6. This CDR3 spans 15 amino acids. Here the CDR3 reads CASSIGQVSGNTIYF. Here the CDR3 DNA reads TGTGCCAGCAGCATAGGACAGGTTTCTGGAAACACCATATATTTT.

This clonotype was recorded many times. The chain joins TRBV12-3 or TRBV12-4 to TRBJ2-5; D may be TRBD1 (5 bases). Trimming stripped 8 bases from V and 5 bases from J, with 18 bases between. CDR3 length equals 14 residues. The CDR3 loop is CASAAPGSWETQYF. The CDR3 nucleotides are TGTGCCAGCGCGGCCCCAGGGTCATGGGAGACCCAGTACTTC.

This CDR3 is CASSFVGATGELFF. The CDR3 coding sequence is TGTGCCAGCAGTTTTGTTGGGGCCACCGGGGAGCTGTTTTTT. The chain is built from TRBV12-3 or TRBV12-4 and TRBJ2-2; D perhaps matches TRBD1 (5 bases). Deletions cut 3 bases from V and 4 bases from J, with 9 bases between. The CDR3 spans 14 residues.

With regard to this clonotype: Since a much larger clone is just one base distant, this may be a read error. Written as DNA, the CDR3 is TGTGCCAGCAGCGAGGCGCCAGGGGGAGGAGAGACCCAGCACTTC. Amino acids: CASSEAPGGGETQHF. This chain uses TRBV11-2 with TRBJ2-5; perhaps TRBD1 as D (7 bases). The CDR3 is made up of 15 amino acids. Germline lookup yields CDR1 SGHAT and CDR2 FQNNGV.

This clonotype showed up many times. The chain employs TRBV19 and TRBJ2-2, with unresolved D. Trimming removed 3 bases from V and 1 base from J, with 6 bases in between. The CDR3 is 14 residues long. Looked up from germline, CDR1 is LNHDA and CDR2 is SQIVND (reference sequence). DNA for the CDR3: TGTGCCAGTAGTATCAAGGGGAACACCGGGGAGCTGTTTTTT. As protein: CASSIKGNTGELFF.

CDR3 bases: TGCAGTGCTAGTTTACTAGCGGGGATCACAGATACGCAGTATTTT. It is translated as CSASLLAGITDTQYF. The chain couples TRBV20-1 to TRBJ2-3, with TRBD2 matching over 10 bases. This CDR3 has 15 residues. CDR1 is DFQATT and CDR2 is SNEGSKA in the germline V gene (reference sequence). The ends lost 3 bases at V and 2 bases at J; junction bases unmatched: 5.

This chain links TRBV25-1 with TRBJ2-7; D tentatively fits TRBD1 or TRBD2 (5 bases each). Germline CDR1 is MGHDK and CDR2 is SYGVNS. This CDR3 is 16 amino acids long. Between the trimmed V and J ends, which lost 1 base and 3 bases, there was a span of 16 bases. The CDR3 DNA reads TGTGCCAGCAGTGAATTGGGGGTTGGGGGTATCTACGAGCAGTACTTC. It encodes CASSELGVGGIYEQYF.

The rearrangement uses TRBV7-2 and TRBJ2-7; 10 bases are a match to TRBD1. After removal of 4 bases from V and 3 bases from J, the junction contained 3 bases not matched to a gene. Looked up from germline, CDR1 is SGHTA and CDR2 is FQGNSA. The CDR3 runs to 14 residues. Here the CDR3 reads CASSYGDRGYEQYF. The CDR3 coding sequence is TGTGCCAGCAGCTATGGGGACAGGGGCTACGAGCAGTACTTC.

This clonotype was seen many times. The chain couples TRBV5-5 to TRBJ1-5; TRBD1 matches at 7 bases. CDR1 and CDR2 (germline): SGHKS, YYEKEE (reference sequence). This CDR3 is built from 18 residues. The V gene end was trimmed by 4 bases and the J gene end by 2 bases; junction bases not matched to a gene: 15. The CDR3 DNA is TGTGCCAGCAGCCCTGGTTTGACAGGGATTGTAGGCAATCAGCCCCAGCATTTT. Amino acid sequence: CASSPGLTGIVGNQPQHF.

This sequence joins TRBV7-8 and TRBJ2-5, with 10 bases that match TRBD2. The germline V gene encodes CDR1 SGHVS and CDR2 FQNEAQ. CDR3 length: 16 amino acids. V shed 1 base and J 5 bases; nucleotides not matched to a gene: 7. The CDR3 region is CASSLGSSGGSETQYF. Written as DNA, the CDR3 is TGTGCCAGCAGCTTAGGGTCTAGCGGGGGCTCGGAGACCCAGTACTTC.

The rearrangement links TRBV6-6 to TRBJ1-6, with D perhaps matching TRBD1 (5 bases). CDR3 size: 15 residues. Germline V gives CDR1 MNHNY, CDR2 SVGAGI (reference sequence). The germline V and J ends were trimmed by 10 bases and 10 bases, with 23 bases remaining between them. In nucleotides, the CDR3 is TGTGCCACCCATACGAGGGGAAATGGTAGATCACCCCTCCACTTT. This translates into CATHTRGNGRSPLHF.